Listed here are 26 T cell receptor beta chains from one sample, sequenced in a study of T-cell memory formation after mild COVID-19. MiXCR, run by TCRdb on the 5' RACE reads, gives a single entry per CDR3 protein. The sample consists of about 110,000 distinct CDR3 sequences, roughly an eighth of them appearing once. Specimen: PBMCs or a T cell subset sorted from them (not recorded which). These receptors were collected from a man between 18 and 29 years old who had mild COVID-19 (a few samples of this study predate the infection). Cell type and time point are not known.

V usage is TRBV7-9 and J usage is TRBJ2-3, with D possibly being TRBD1 (6 bases). The V end lost 5 bases, the J end lost 0 bases, and 15 bases lay between the germline ends. The CDR3 has 16 amino acids. CDR1 and CDR2 from the germline V gene are SEHNR and FQNEAQ (reference sequence). The CDR3 region has the DNA TGTGCCAGCAGCCCAGGACAGCGAGGGAGCACAGATACGCAGTATTTT. Its protein product is CASSPGQRGSTDTQYF.

This chain connects TRBV6-5 to TRBJ1-2; no clear D. The germline V gene encodes CDR1 MNHEY and CDR2 SVGAGI. The CDR3 spans 13 residues. V was shortened by 6 bases and J by 3 bases, with 11 bases between the two germline ends. The CDR3 here is CASSPRLDYGYTF. In DNA, the CDR3 is TGTGCCAGCAGCCCTCGACTCGACTATGGCTACACCTTC.

This clonotype was counted a few times. This sequence joins TRBV7-9 and TRBJ2-7; 8 positions match TRBD2. The CDR3 is made up of 17 amino acids. J lost 4 bases, V lost 5 bases, and 16 bases had no gene match. Germline lookup yields CDR1 SEHNR and CDR2 FQNEAQ (reference sequence). This chain's CDR3 is CASSDPVARGGTYEQYF. In DNA form, the CDR3 reads TGTGCCAGCAGCGACCCCGTAGCCCGGGGGGGAACATACGAGCAGTACTTC.

In this sample, this clonotype turned up a few times. The chain joins TRBV29-1 to TRBJ1-2, with D uncertain. This CDR3 contains 11 residues. Trimming removed 4 bases from V and 0 bases from J, with 3 bases in between. CDR1 is SQVTM, CDR2 ANQGSEA, per germline. CDR3: CSVAANYGYTF. As DNA, the CDR3 is TGCAGCGTTGCCGCTAACTATGGCTACACCTTC.

V is TRBV20-1 and J is TRBJ2-7; 9 nucleotides line up with TRBD1. This CDR3 comprises 14 residues. Germline values: CDR1 DFQATT, CDR2 SNEGSKA (reference sequence). Losses at the gene ends were 5 bases for V and 0 bases for J; bases not matched to a gene: 5. DNA of the CDR3: TGCAGTGCTTGGGACAGGGATTTCTCCTACGAGCAGTACTTC. It translates to CSAWDRDFSYEQYF.

The CDR3 protein is CASSTNSYNQPQHF. Here the CDR3 DNA reads TGTGCCAGTAGTACAAACAGCTACAATCAGCCCCAGCATTTT. The chain recombines TRBV19 with TRBJ1-5; D remains unclear. This CDR3 has 14 residues. The ends were cut back, 4 bases at V and 3 bases at J, with 10 bases in the middle. From germline, CDR1 is LNHDA and CDR2 SQIVND (reference sequence).

This clonotype showed up just a few times. The rearrangement links TRBV5-6 to TRBJ2-7; possibly TRBD2 for D (6 bases). This CDR3 is built from 13 residues. Germline V gene sequence: CDR1 SGHDT, CDR2 YYEEEE. Trimming shortened V by 4 bases and J by 3 bases, and 11 bases separated the two germline ends. The CDR3 nucleotides are TGTGCCAGCAGCCCCAGAGCGGGCTACGAGCAGTACGTC. This sequence encodes CASSPRAGYEQYV.

The chain uses TRBV4-1 and TRBJ2-2; D gene unclear. The germline gives CDR1 MGHRA, CDR2 YSYEKL. The V gene lost 3 bases and the J gene lost 0 bases, with 8 bases spanning the gap. The CDR3 is 15 amino acids. The CDR3 DNA follows: TGCGCCAGCAGCCACCCAAGCGCGAACACCGGGGAGCTGTTTTTT. Its translation: CASSHPSANTGELFF.

This clonotype was picked up many times. The chain recombines TRBV25-1 with TRBJ2-3; D remains ambiguous. Germline V gene data show CDR1 as MGHDK and CDR2 as SYGVNS. Deletions cut 4 bases from V and 6 bases from J, with 5 bases between. CDR3 length: 11 residues. CDR3 sequence reads: CASSAGDTQYF. CDR3 coding DNA: TGTGCCAGCAGTGCGGGTGATACGCAGTATTTT.

This rearrangement joins TRBV7-7 to TRBJ1-6; D uncertain. Germline CDR1 is SSHAT and CDR2 is FNYEAQ (reference sequence). The CDR3 spans 14 residues. V was pared by 11 bases and J by 2 bases, with 13 bases between. The CDR3 nucleotides read TGTGCCCTCGAAATGGGAGCCTATAATTCACCCCTCCACTTT. This codes for CALEMGAYNSPLHF.

This clonotype appeared a few times. V gene TRBV6-6 combines with J gene TRBJ2-1; TRBD1 might be the D (5 bases). V gave up 8 bases and J gave up 8 bases, with 10 bases separating them. This CDR3 has 11 amino acids. The germline V gene has CDR1 MNHNY and CDR2 SVGAGI (reference sequence). In DNA, the CDR3 is TGTGCCAGCGGTCTAGGGGATGAGCAGTTCTTC. This gives the protein CASGLGDEQFF.

This clonotype showed up just a few times. CDR3 protein: CASSLQPSTYEQYF. The CDR3 DNA is TGTGCCAGCAGCTTACAGCCCAGTACCTACGAGCAGTACTTC. This chain links TRBV11-2 with TRBJ2-7; D is ambiguous. The CDR3 has 14 residues. V was pared by 2 bases and J by 2 bases, with 10 bases between. Looked up from germline, CDR1 is SGHAT and CDR2 is FQNNGV.

V is TRBV5-1 and J is TRBJ2-7; D is undetermined. The V gene's germline CDR1 is SGHRS and CDR2 YFSETQ. CDR3 size: 13 residues. The V end lost 0 bases, the J end lost 7 bases, and 11 bases lay between the germline ends. The CDR3 sequence: CASSLAGYQEQYV. CDR3 in DNA: TGCGCCAGCAGCTTGGCGGGTTATCAAGAGCAGTACGTC.

V is TRBV12-3 or TRBV12-4 and J is TRBJ1-1; 8 bases map to TRBD1. V gave up 6 bases and J gave up 1 base; unmatched junction bases: 10. The CDR3 runs to 16 residues. CDR3 in DNA: TGTGCCAGCAGAACCGGGACAGGTTGGGAGAACACTGAAGCTTTCTTT. It codes for CASRTGTGWENTEAFF.

This clonotype was seen only a few times. V and J are TRBV19 and TRBJ2-2; D is unclear. CDR3 length: 11 residues. Germline values: CDR1 LNHDA, CDR2 SQIVND (reference sequence). Trimming pared 3 bases from V and 6 bases from J, leaving 2 bases between. CDR3 nucleotides: TGTGCCAGTAGTATCTCCGGGGAGCTGTTTTTT. It translates to CASSISGELFF.

In this sample, this clonotype turned up a few times. The rearrangement joins TRBV7-8 to TRBJ1-5; possible D gene TRBD1, 5 bases. CDR3 size: 15 residues. CDR1 is SGHVS, CDR2 FQNEAQ, per germline. With 0 bases removed from V and 8 bases from J, the gap between germline ends came to 14 bases. As DNA, the CDR3 is TGTGCCAGCAGCTTAGCTCGGCAGGGACTGGAGCCCCAGCATTTT. It specifies CASSLARQGLEPQHF. The whole variable domain, remainder taken from reference TRBV7-8 and TRBJ1-5, is GAGVSQSPRYKVAKRGQDVALRCDPISGHVSLFWYQQALGQGPEFLTYFQNEAQLDKSGLPSDRFFAERPEGSVSTLKIQRTQQEDSAVYLCASSLARQGLEPQHFGDGTRLSIL.

This clonotype was observed many times. The genes are TRBV29-1 and TRBJ2-1, with D hard to call. This CDR3 is 17 amino acids long. Germline CDR1 and CDR2: SQVTM and ANQGSEA. The germline V and J ends were trimmed by 1 base and 8 bases, with 24 bases remaining between them. This chain's CDR3 is CSVEGHRGLLPVDEQFF. CDR3 bases: TGCAGCGTTGAAGGTCACCGCGGTTTGTTGCCTGTCGATGAGCAGTTCTTC.

By its share, this clonotype is medium-sized. The chain is built from TRBV15 and TRBJ2-7, with a possible D match to TRBD2 (5 bases). The CDR3 sequence is 15 residues long. V lost 3 bases and J 0 bases, leaving 12 bases between the germline ends. Germline V lookup: CDR1 LNHNV, CDR2 YYDKDF (reference sequence). In nucleotides, the CDR3 is TGTGCCACCAGCAGGGACTCCCTGACCTCCTACGAGCAGTACTTC. It translates to CATSRDSLTSYEQYF. Drawing the rest from reference TRBV15 and TRBJ2-7, the complete variable domain is DAMVIQNPRYQVTQFGKPVTLSCSQTLNHNVMYWYQQKSSQAPKLLFHYYDKDFNNEADTPDNFQSRRPNTSFCFLDIRSPGLGDTAMYLCATSRDSLTSYEQYFGPGTRLTVT.

This clonotype was observed a few times. The V and J genes are TRBV4-1 and TRBJ1-2; D is undetermined. The CDR3 sequence is 16 residues long. The ends were cut back, 4 bases at V and 3 bases at J, with 18 bases in the middle. Germline assignment: CDR1 MGHRA and CDR2 YSYEKL. CDR3 sequence reads: CASSLRPGALDYGYTF. CDR3 nucleotide sequence: TGCGCCAGCAGCCTGAGACCGGGAGCCTTAGACTATGGCTACACCTTC.

CDR3 in amino acids: CASRPPDRETNEQFF. Written as DNA, the CDR3 is TGTGCCAGCAGACCCCCGGACAGGGAGACCAATGAGCAGTTCTTC. The chain has TRBV7-2 and TRBJ2-1; 8 nucleotides agree with TRBD1. The ends lost 6 bases at V and 6 bases at J; junction bases unmatched: 10. The CDR3 runs 15 residues. The germline V gene has CDR1 SGHTA and CDR2 FQGNSA.

This clonotype has a handful of counts. The gene calls are TRBV27 and TRBJ1-6; the D is unclear. Deletions cut 3 bases from V and 4 bases from J, with 10 bases between. Germline CDR1 reads MNHEY; CDR2 reads SMNVEV (reference sequence). The CDR3 is 15 residues long. In DNA form, the CDR3 reads TGTGCCAGCAGTTTCAGCACAGATTATAATTCACCCCTCCACTTT. This sequence encodes CASSFSTDYNSPLHF.

The chain has TRBV12-3 or TRBV12-4 and TRBJ1-4; D uncertain. V lost 5 bases and J lost 2, with 21 bases in between. The CDR3 is made up of 18 amino acids. CDR3 bases: TGTGCCAGCAGTCTTTGGAGGGCAGTACAGTTCACTAATGAAAAACTGTTTTTT. It specifies CASSLWRAVQFTNEKLFF.

This clonotype was observed a handful of times. A junction end diverges from the germline sequence, so it may reflect a read error. This chain uses TRBV6-5 with TRBJ1-2, with a possible D match to TRBD1 (6 bases). The CDR3 contains 15 residues. Germline CDR1 is MNHEY and CDR2 is SVGAGI. The DNA of the CDR3 is TGTGCCAGCAGCCCGATCCAGGGGTACAACTATGGCTACACTTTC. Translated: CASSPIQGYNYGYTF.

V gene TRBV7-9 combines with J gene TRBJ2-1; D call uncertain. Germline CDR1 and CDR2: SEHNR and FQNEAQ (reference sequence). Trimming stripped 5 bases from V and 2 bases from J, with 16 bases between. This CDR3 is 16 amino acids long. CDR3 protein: CASSPPSNVPYNEQFF. Here the CDR3 DNA reads TGTGCCAGCAGCCCCCCTTCTAATGTGCCCTACAATGAGCAGTTCTTC.

This clonotype was picked up many times. J is TRBJ2-3 and V is TRBV9, with a tentative D call TRBD1 (5 bases). The V gene lost 3 bases and the J gene lost 4 bases, with 12 bases spanning the gap. Germline loops: CDR1 SGDLS, CDR2 YYNGEE. The length of the CDR3 is 14 residues. As DNA, the CDR3 is TGTGCCAGCAGCGACCCGCAGGGTTCAGATACGCAGTATTTT. Translated: CASSDPQGSDTQYF.

This clonotype was seen a few times. The chain combines TRBV20-1 with TRBJ2-1; 9 bases match TRBD2. Germline V gene lookup returns CDR1 DFQATT and CDR2 SNEGSKA (reference sequence). The CDR3 consists of 15 residues. With 2 bases clipped from V and 3 bases from J, the junction kept 5 bases outside the gene matches. This chain's CDR3 is CSARSASGVYNEQFF. For the CDR3, the DNA is TGCAGTGCTAGAAGCGCTAGCGGGGTCTACAATGAGCAGTTCTTC.